The rows below give T cell receptor beta chains drawn from one sample of a study of OX40 agonist ivuxolimab in advanced cancers. TCRdb keeps only in-frame clones here, not all; method: immunoSEQ multiplex PCR. Here the sample spans under 90,000 clones, 85% to 95% being singletons. Sequences were derived from CD4+ or CD8+ T cells sorted from blood, sampled in a trial of the OX40 agonist ivuxolimab. Receptor source: an adult with an advanced solid tumor such as melanoma, head and neck, liver or kidney cancer. CDR3s include the opening cysteine and the closing phenylalanine or tryptophan. The D gene is left open where the match is weak.

V gene,J gene,CDR3 length,D gene,CDR3 protein,CDR3 DNA
TRBV4-1,TRBJ1-2,18,TRBD1,CASSQEGVDRAYNYGYTF,TGCGCCAGCAGCCAAGAGGGAGTTGACAGGGCATATAACTATGGCTACACCTTC
TRBV27,TRBJ1-1,13,.,CASSRYMNTEAFF,TGTGCCAGCAGCAGGTACATGAACACTGAAGCTTTCTTT
TRBV27,TRBJ2-1,15,TRBD1,CASTQRRDSYNEQFF,TGTGCCAGCACCCAGCGTCGGGACAGCTACAATGAGCAGTTCTTC
TRBV15,TRBJ2-5,16,TRBD2,CATSRDGTSAQETQYF,TGTGCCACCAGCAGAGATGGTACTAGCGCACAAGAGACCCAGTACTTC
TRBV7-2,TRBJ2-5,13,.,CASSLGSQETQYF,TGTGCCAGCAGCTTAGGGAGTCAAGAGACCCAGTACTTC
TRBV5-4,TRBJ2-5,17,TRBD2,CASSSHRSSGGHETQYF,TGTGCCAGCAGCTCACACCGTTCGAGCGGGGGGCATGAGACCCAGTACTTC
TRBV5-4,TRBJ2-6,19,.,CASSLGGTQQASGANVLTF,TGTGCCAGCAGCTTGGGAGGGACCCAGCAGGCCTCTGGGGCCAACGTCCTGACTTTC
TRBV19,TRBJ1-4,15,.,CASSRGSRVNEKLFF,TGTGCCAGTAGTAGGGGCTCCAGGGTCAATGAAAAACTGTTTTTT
TRBV21-1,TRBJ2-3,17,.,CASSKVGAGGHTDTQYF,TGTGCCAGCAGCAAAGTAGGAGCGGGAGGGCACACAGATACGCAGTATTTT
TRBV5-1,TRBJ2-7,12,TRBD2,CASYQGRDEQYF,TGCGCCTCCTACCAAGGGAGGGACGAGCAGTACTTC
TRBV27,TRBJ2-3,15,.,CASSLFRVNTDTQYF,TGTGCCAGCAGTTTATTTAGGGTGAACACAGATACGCAGTATTTT
TRBV5-6,TRBJ2-3,15,TRBD2,CASSPLGGGTDTQYF,TGTGCCAGCAGCCCCTTGGGGGGGGGCACAGATACGCAGTATTTT
TRBV4-1,TRBJ2-3,15,.,CASSSRTVSTDTQYF,TGCGCCAGCAGCTCCCGGACAGTTTCCACAGATACGCAGTATTTT
TRBV7-6,TRBJ2-3,14,TRBD1,CASSSRTGDDTQYF,TGTGCCAGCAGCTCTCGGACAGGTGATGATACGCAGTATTTT
TRBV4-1,TRBJ2-7,16,.,CASSQDTAGRIYEQYF,TGCGCCAGCAGCCAAGATACGGCAGGGAGAATCTACGAGCAGTACTTC